This T cell receptor (beta chain) was sequenced during a study of sequential checkpoint blockade in melanoma. Turning to the study itself: After both sequences, patients received maintenance nivolumab.

The treatment is: randomized to nivolumab then ipilimumab (arm A) or the reverse (arm B). No patient had prior DNA-damaging chemotherapy. Assay used: immunoSEQ multiplex PCR; TCRdb lists only in-frame clones, some missing. This table holds about 4,000 clones, just under 20% found once. Germline V lookup: CDR1 MNHGY, CDR2 SAAAGT. Between the trimmed V and J ends, which lost 0 bases and 2 bases, there was a span of 14 bases. CDR3 length equals 16 residues. Study-level findings and limits: Response in arm A was associated with pretreatment TIL clonality.

About this clone itself: Antigen specificity is unknown.

This sample comprised tumor tissue (inferred from file names), obtained from a patient given nivolumab and ipilimumab in sequence. J is TRBJ2-7 and V is TRBV6-8; TRBD2 is a possible D gene (5 bases). This TCR derives from a human donor with melanoma. This CDR3 is CASSYSSSSNTYEQYV. The CDR3 bases are TGTGCCAGCAGTTACTCGTCTAGCTCCAACACCTACGAGCAGTACGTC.